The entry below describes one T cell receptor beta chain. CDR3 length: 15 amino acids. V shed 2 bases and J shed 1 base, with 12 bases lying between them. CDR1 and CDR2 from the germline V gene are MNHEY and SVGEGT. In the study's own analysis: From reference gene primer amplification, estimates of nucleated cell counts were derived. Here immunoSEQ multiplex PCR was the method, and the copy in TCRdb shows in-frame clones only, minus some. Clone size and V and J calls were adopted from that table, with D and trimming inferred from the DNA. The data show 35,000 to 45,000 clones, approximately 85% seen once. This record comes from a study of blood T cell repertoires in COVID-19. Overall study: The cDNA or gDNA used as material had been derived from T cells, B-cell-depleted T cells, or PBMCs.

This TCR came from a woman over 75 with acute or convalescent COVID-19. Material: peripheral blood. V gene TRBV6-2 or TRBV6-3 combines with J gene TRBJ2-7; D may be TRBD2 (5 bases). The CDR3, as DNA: TGTGCCAGCAGTTACCCAACCAGGACTTCCTACGAGCAGTACTTC. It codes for CASSYPTRTSYEQYF.